Listed here are 19 T cell receptor beta chains from one sample, sequenced in a study of vaccination and CD4 T cells after COVID-19. Treatment: roughly ten-day PBMC culture with coronavirus spike peptide pools or control peptides (ViraFEST assay). These receptors are not linked to any known antigen. Sequenced with the Oncomine TCR Beta short-read assay was DNA taken from cultured CD4+ T cells. TCRdb called the PCR reads again in MiXCR, with one record for every CDR3 protein. The table shows under 4,500 distinct CDR3 sequences, with around 15% occurring only once. The sequenced sample consisted of CD4+ T cells from blood, cultured in vitro. These receptors all come from a human donor who had recovered from COVID-19.

In its sample, this clonotype ranks as large (0.1 to 1%). The rearrangement links TRBV6-1 to TRBJ1-1, with D possibly matching TRBD1 (5 bases). Germline V gene data show CDR1 as MNHNS and CDR2 as SASEGT. The CDR3 is 14 residues long. The V gene lost 5 bases and the J gene lost 3 bases, with 13 bases spanning the gap. The CDR3 DNA reads as TGTGCCAGCAGTCGTGGCGTAGGGGACACTGAAGCTTTCTTT. It codes for CASSRGVGDTEAFF.

The chain recombines TRBV3-1 with TRBJ2-2; D tentatively reads TRBD1 or TRBD2 (7 bases each). The CDR3 is 17 amino acids. The V end lost 0 bases, the J end lost 7 bases, and 18 bases lay between the germline ends. Germline assignment: CDR1 LGHDT and CDR2 YNNKEL (reference sequence). The CDR3: CASSQDRGRGGDGELFF. The CDR3 DNA reads TGTGCCAGCAGCCAAGATCGGGGCAGGGGGGGAGACGGGGAGCTGTTTTTT.

This clonotype was seen a handful of times. The V gene is TRBV14, the J gene TRBJ1-1; 7 bases agree with TRBD1. Germline-derived CDR1 and CDR2 are SGHDN and FVKESK. V lost 2 bases, J lost 3 bases, and 3 bases stayed unmatched. The CDR3 has 14 residues. CDR3 protein: CASSQSQGDTEAFF. CDR3 nucleotide sequence: TGTGCCAGCAGCCAATCCCAGGGGGACACTGAAGCTTTCTTT.

This clonotype came up a few times. The chain joins TRBV11-2 to TRBJ2-7, with D possibly matching TRBD1 (6 bases). CDR1 and CDR2 (germline): SGHAT, FQNNGV. V was pared by 4 bases and J by 5 bases, with 18 bases between. CDR3 length: 15 residues. The DNA for the CDR3 is TGTGCCAGCAGCTCCCGGACAGTGTCGGTCAACGAGCAGTACTTC. Translated: CASSSRTVSVNEQYF.

The gene calls are TRBV30 and TRBJ2-1; D may be TRBD1 (6 bases). V lost 2 bases and J 6 bases, leaving 14 bases between the germline ends. This CDR3 spans 14 amino acids. Per the germline V gene, CDR1 is GTSNPN and CDR2 is SVGIG (reference sequence). Written as DNA, the CDR3 is TGTGCCTGGAGTCCGGGGCGCAGGGGCAATGAGCAGTTCTTC. This translates into CAWSPGRRGNEQFF. Full variable domain (rest looked up from reference TRBV30 and TRBJ2-1): SQTIHQWPATLVQPVGSPLSLECTVEGTSNPNLYWYRQAAGRGLQLLFYSVGIGQISSEVPQNLSASRPQDRQFILSSKKLLLSDSGFYLCAWSPGRRGNEQFFGPGTRLTVL.

V is TRBV18 and J is TRBJ1-4, with a tentative D call TRBD1 (6 bases). The CDR3 length is 18 residues. Trimming took 2 bases from V and 8 from J, leaving 24 bases between them. The germline V gene encodes CDR1 KGHSH and CDR2 LQKENI. CDR3 in DNA: TGTGCCAGCTCACCATCCCCCCGAACAGGGACCAACAGCGAAAAACTGTTTTTT. Protein: CASSPSPRTGTNSEKLFF. The complete variable domain, with remaining parts taken from reference TRBV18 and TRBJ1-4, reads NAGVMQNPRHLVRRRGQEARLRCSPMKGHSHVYWYRQLPEEGLKFMVYLQKENIIDESGMPKERFSAEFPKEGPSILRIQQVVRGDSAAYFCASSPSPRTGTNSEKLFFGSGTQLSVL.

The V gene is TRBV12-3 or TRBV12-4, the J gene TRBJ1-2; no reliable D call. With 3 bases removed from V and 10 bases from J, the gap between germline ends came to 27 bases. CDR3 size: 17 residues. CDR3 coding DNA: TGTGCCAGCAGTTTCCGCGGAGGCTCAAGTTGGGCCCGGGACTACACCTTC. This encodes CASSFRGGSSWARDYTF.

The chain has TRBV4-1 and TRBJ2-5; TRBD2 matches 10 bases. The V gene's germline CDR1 is MGHRA and CDR2 YSYEKL. The length of the CDR3 is 16 residues. Trimming at V came to 0 bases and at J to 4 bases, leaving 5 bases not matched to a gene. CDR3 protein: CASSQDRSGGVETQYF. In DNA, the CDR3 is TGCGCCAGCAGCCAAGATAGAAGCGGGGGGGTAGAGACCCAGTACTTC.

The chain recombines TRBV6-2 or TRBV6-3 with TRBJ1-2; D might be TRBD1 (6 bases). V lost 7 bases to trimming and J lost 4 bases, with 10 bases between them. The germline CDR1 and CDR2 sequences are MNHEY and SVGEGT. The CDR3 consists of 12 residues. CDR3 in DNA: TGTGCCAGCATGACAGGCGTCTATGGCTACACCTTC. Encoded protein: CASMTGVYGYTF.

A single count supports this clonotype. The CDR3 bases are TGTGCCAGCAGCCTCAGGGGGCAGTTAATTGATGAGCAGTTCTTC. The encoded protein is CASSLRGQLIDEQFF. V and J are TRBV4-2 and TRBJ2-1; 8 bases line up with TRBD1. The germline CDR1 and CDR2 sequences are LGHNA and YNFKEQ. The CDR3 has 15 residues. V was clipped by 4 bases and J by 8 bases; unmatched bases: 10.

By share of the sample, this clonotype is medium-sized (0.01 to 0.1%). This chain joins TRBV7-2 and TRBJ2-2; the match to TRBD2 covers 12 bases. The V gene's germline CDR1 is SGHTA and CDR2 FQGNSA. This CDR3 region has 15 residues. V lost 10 bases, J lost 4 bases, and 7 bases stayed unmatched. The CDR3 DNA sequence: TGTGCCACCATCCAGGGACTAGCGGGCACCGGGGAGCTGTTTTTT. Translating gives CATIQGLAGTGELFF.

Only a few counts were recorded for this clonotype. J is TRBJ2-3 and V is TRBV30; the match to TRBD2 covers 7 bases. Germline trimming cut 4 bases from V and 4 bases from J; bases unmatched to any gene: 8. The CDR3 is 14 residues long. Germline-derived CDR1 and CDR2 are GTSNPN and SVGIG (reference sequence). CDR3 in DNA: TGTGCCTGGACGCCGGGACTAAAGGCAGATACGCAGTATTTT. It is translated as CAWTPGLKADTQYF.

This clonotype was recorded a few times. This chain connects TRBV30 to TRBJ1-6; D uncertain. The CDR3 loop spans 13 amino acids. The V and J ends lost 1 base and 15 bases respectively, with 16 bases between them. Germline-derived CDR1 and CDR2 are GTSNPN and SVGIG (reference sequence). CDR3 sequence reads: CAWSAAGKSDLHF. The CDR3 DNA follows: TGTGCCTGGAGTGCGGCGGGGAAGAGTGACCTCCACTTT.

Relative to its sample, this clonotype is medium-sized (0.01 to 0.1%). The junction and the germline gene differ at one end; a read error may be behind it. The chain links TRBV7-7 to TRBJ2-3; D uncertain. The germline V gene encodes CDR1 SSHAT and CDR2 FNYEAQ (reference sequence). CDR3 length: 14 residues. In DNA, the CDR3 is TGTGCTAGCAGCTCTAACCCAGCCCACCCTACGCAGTATTTT. Translation: CASSSNPAHPTQYF.

The chain recombines TRBV12-3 or TRBV12-4 with TRBJ2-3, with 7 nucleotides matching TRBD1. This CDR3 has 15 amino acids. The V segment lost 4 bases and the J segment 3 bases; nucleotides outside the gene matches: 7. The DNA for the CDR3 is TGTGCCAGCAGTTACAGGGGCTTGGGTACAGATACGCAGTATTTT. This translates into CASSYRGLGTDTQYF.

The genes are TRBV7-6 and TRBJ2-3; possibly TRBD2 for D (6 bases). Germline-derived CDR1 and CDR2 are SGHVS and FNYEAQ. The V gene lost 5 bases and the J gene lost 8 bases, with 14 bases spanning the gap. The CDR3 runs 13 residues. As DNA, the CDR3 is TGTGCCAGCAGCGCGGGAACCAGAGGTACGCAGTATTTT. The encoded protein is CASSAGTRGTQYF.

The chain joins TRBV6-1 to TRBJ1-1; a weak D match, TRBD1 (6 bases). The CDR3 is 14 residues long. From germline, CDR1 is MNHNS and CDR2 SASEGT. V was shortened by 7 bases and J by 1 base, with 13 bases between the two germline ends. CDR3 region: CASMDRWGNTEAFF. The CDR3 DNA reads TGTGCCAGCATGGACAGATGGGGGAACACTGAAGCTTTCTTT.

This clonotype is categorized as medium-sized. This chain uses TRBV6-1 with TRBJ2-3; no firm D call. The V gene's germline CDR1 is MNHNS and CDR2 SASEGT. The germline V and J ends were trimmed by 4 bases and 2 bases, with 19 bases remaining between them. The length of the CDR3 is 17 residues. The CDR3 spells CASSAPGSRNPTDTQYF. CDR3 DNA: TGTGCCAGCAGTGCCCCGGGTTCCCGAAACCCCACAGATACGCAGTATTTT.

The chain links TRBV7-3 to TRBJ2-1, with 8 bases lining up with TRBD2. Trimming removed 5 bases from V and 4 bases from J; junction bases left unmatched: 7. Germline CDR1 reads SGHTA; CDR2 reads FQGTGA. This CDR3 comprises 15 residues. The CDR3 bases are TGTGCCAGCAGCCCTAACACGGGGGGGTACAATGAGCAGTTCTTC. It yields the protein CASSPNTGGYNEQFF.